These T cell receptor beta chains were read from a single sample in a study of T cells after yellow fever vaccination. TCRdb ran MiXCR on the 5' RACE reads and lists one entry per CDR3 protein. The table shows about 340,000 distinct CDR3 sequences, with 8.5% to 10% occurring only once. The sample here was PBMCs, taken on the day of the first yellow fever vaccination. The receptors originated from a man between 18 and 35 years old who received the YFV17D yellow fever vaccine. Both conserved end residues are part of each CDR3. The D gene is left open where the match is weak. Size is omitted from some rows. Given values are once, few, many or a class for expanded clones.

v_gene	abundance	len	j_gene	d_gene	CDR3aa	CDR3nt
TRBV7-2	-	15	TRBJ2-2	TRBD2	CASSLPAGGTGELFF	TGTGCCAGCAGCTTGCCGGCGGGGGGGACCGGGGAGCTGTTTTTT
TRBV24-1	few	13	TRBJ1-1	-	CATSSWGGTEAFF	TGTGCCACCAGTAGCTGGGGTGGAACTGAAGCTTTCTTT
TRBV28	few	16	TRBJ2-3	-	CASSFSRPPSTDTQYF	TGTGCCAGCAGTTTTTCCCGGCCGCCTAGCACAGATACGCAGTATTTT
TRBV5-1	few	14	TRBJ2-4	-	CASSLGGEGNIQYF	TGCGCCAGCAGCTTGGGGGGAGAGGGAAACATTCAGTACTTC
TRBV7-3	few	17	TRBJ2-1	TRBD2	CASSAYALAGGTNEQFF	TGTGCCAGCAGCGCATACGCACTAGCGGGGGGGACGAATGAGCAGTTCTTC
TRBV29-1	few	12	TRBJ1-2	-	CSVEVGILGYTF	TGCAGCGTTGAAGTTGGGATTTTGGGCTACACCTTC
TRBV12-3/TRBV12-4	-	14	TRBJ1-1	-	CASSSPPENTEAFF	TGTGCCAGCAGTTCGCCCCCGGAGAACACTGAAGCTTTCTTT
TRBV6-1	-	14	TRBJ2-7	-	CASSPDRGLYEQNF	TGTGCCAGCAGCCCCGACCGGGGCCTATACGAGCAGAACTTC
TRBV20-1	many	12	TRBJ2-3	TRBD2	CSSHSGVDTQYF	TGCAGTTCACATAGCGGGGTGGATACGCAGTATTTT
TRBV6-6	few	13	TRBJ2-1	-	CASSYVRGNEQFF	TGTGCCAGCAGTTACGTCCGGGGCAATGAGCAGTTCTTC
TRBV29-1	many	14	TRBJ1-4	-	CSVEPRDDREKLFF	TGCAGCGTTGAACCAAGGGACGACCGGGAAAAACTGTTTTTT
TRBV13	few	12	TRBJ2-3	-	CASSWGGNTQYF	TGTGCCAGCAGCTGGGGAGGTAATACGCAGTATTTT
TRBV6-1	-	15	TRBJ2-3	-	CASSERNRRTDTQYF	TGTGCCAGCAGTGAAAGGAACAGACGCACAGATACGCAGTATTTT
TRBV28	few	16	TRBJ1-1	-	CASSFLGTPDGTEAFF	TGTGCCAGCAGTTTCCTAGGGACCCCGGACGGCACTGAAGCTTTCTTT
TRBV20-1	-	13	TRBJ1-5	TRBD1	CSARGTGNQPQHF	TGCAGTGCCCGCGGGACAGGCAATCAGCCCCAGCATTTT
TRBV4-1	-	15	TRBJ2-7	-	CASSPKVGMAYEQYF	TGCGCCAGCAGTCCAAAGGTGGGGATGGCCTACGAGCAGTACTTC
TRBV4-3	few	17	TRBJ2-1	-	CASSQDRDPYSYNEQFF	TGCGCCAGCAGCCAGGACCGGGACCCCTACTCCTACAATGAGCAGTTCTTC
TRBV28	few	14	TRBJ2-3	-	CASRVQTYTDTQYF	TGTGCCAGCAGGGTACAAACCTACACAGATACGCAGTATTTT
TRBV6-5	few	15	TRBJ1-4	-	CASSYGGVANEKLFF	TGTGCCAGCAGTTACGGCGGGGTGGCTAATGAAAAACTGTTTTTT
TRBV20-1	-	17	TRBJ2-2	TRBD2	CSAREGKRGVGTGELFF	TGCAGTGCTAGAGAGGGAAAGCGGGGGGTTGGTACCGGGGAGCTGTTTTTT
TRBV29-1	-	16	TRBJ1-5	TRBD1	CSGTGARRSSNQPQHF	TGCAGCGGGACAGGGGCCCGCAGATCCAGCAATCAGCCCCAGCATTTT
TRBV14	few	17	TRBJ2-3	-	CASSQDALRVSTDTQYF	TGTGCCAGCAGCCAAGATGCCCTTCGGGTCAGCACAGATACGCAGTATTTT
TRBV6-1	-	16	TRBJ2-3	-	CASSELLGRSTDTQYF	TGTGCCAGCAGTGAATTGCTAGGGCGAAGCACAGATACGCAGTATTTT
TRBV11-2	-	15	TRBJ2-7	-	CASSFASGQGYEQYF	TGTGCCAGCAGCTTCGCTTCTGGGCAGGGCTACGAGCAGTACTTC
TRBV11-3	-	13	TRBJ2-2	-	CASRGVNTGELFF	TGTGCCAGCCGGGGTGTGAACACCGGGGAGCTGTTTTTT